This T cell receptor (beta chain) was documented in a study of blood T cell repertoires in COVID-19 (TCRdb year 2020). The study in broad terms: Collaborator samples came from the United States, Italy and Spain and covered acute and convalescent phases of COVID-19. The material from the prospective study consisted of cDNA or gDNA derived from T cells, B-cell-depleted T cells, or PBMCs. The dataset comprised deeply sampled blood TCRbeta repertoires from subjects exposed to, actively infected with, or recovered from COVID-19. A freely available public database, intended as a resource for researchers studying the immune response to SARS-CoV-2, is where the repertoires were released. Samples were obtained from the ongoing ImmuneRACE study (first 160 participants) and from 1,254 subjects provided by 6 global collaborators. Nearly every sample came with metadata listing a de-identified subject ID, COVID-19 status, age in years and sex. Where available, HLA class I and class II types were taken from metadata supplied by the sample provider and were not determined by assay-based typing.

What the study reported, not specific to this receptor: How much clinical and demographic metadata was included differed by source and by participant, and the metadata was provided uncurated.

TCRbeta CDR3 regions were amplified from genomic DNA using the immunoSEQ Assay, a bias-controlled multiplex PCR. In the authors' own workflow: The number of nucleated cells in each sample was estimated by amplification of reference gene primers within the assay. To quantify the absolute abundance of each unique TCRbeta CDR3 rearrangement, sequence reads were collapsed and filtered. For each sample, productive Simpson clonality was calculated as the square root of Simpson's diversity index across productive rearrangements. Imported from immuneACCESS, the table was reduced by TCRdb to in-frame sequences with V and J called. These copies leave out some clones; in studies compared against another copy, an unresolved V gene accounts for under half, and the cause of the remainder is not known. V and J calls and clone size are those listed in that table; D and trimming were worked out from the DNA. The sample table shows tens of thousands of clones, and around nine tenths are seen once. The ten most abundant clones make up about 6.1% of the sample.

For CDR1 and CDR2, the germline V gene lists MNHEY and SVGEGT. V is pruned by 2 bases and J by 3 bases, leaving 4 bases of the junction without a gene match. The CDR3 starts with the cysteine, ends with the phenylalanine, and has 15 residues. Here the CDR3 DNA is all that survives: 45 bases in frame from base 1. On this clone: Its antigen is still unknown. Within one base of it there is no much larger clone, and no base qualities were kept.

Whole blood was collected in K2EDTA tubes by collaborating institutions according to the institutions' own protocols. For TCRbeta analysis, collaborators shipped samples in one of three forms: frozen whole blood, isolated PBMCs, or DNA extracted from either of those sample types. The receptor's source is a human donor in a cohort sampled during active COVID-19. The rearrangement joined TRBV6-2 or TRBV6-3 to TRBJ2-3, with 8 bases in between that match TRBD2. Input material: peripheral blood. In nucleotides, the sequence is TGTGCCAGCAGTTACAAGCGGGGGCTTACAGATACGCAGTATTTT. Translation gives CASSYKRGLTDTQYF.